This TCR beta chain was sequenced for a study of blood T cell repertoires in COVID-19. Overall study: Samples representing acute and convalescent COVID-19 were sourced from the United States, Italy and Spain. Sources were T cells, B-cell-depleted T cells, or PBMCs; the material itself was cDNA or gDNA.

V was cut by 2 bases and J by 5 bases, with 6 bases left in between. Germline V gives CDR1 MGHRA, CDR2 YSYEKL. The CDR3 has 12 residues. Per the study methods: Amplification of reference gene primers was used by the study to estimate nucleated cell counts. The method was immunoSEQ multiplex PCR; TCRdb's version includes in-frame clones alone and lacks a portion of them. The D gene and trimming were derived from the DNA, and the V and J assignments and clone size from that table. The repertoire holds about 170,000 clones, with around 82% as singletons. The rearrangement joins TRBV4-1 to TRBJ1-1; D gene ambiguous. Sequenced: peripheral blood. The clonotype comes from a man in his sixties who had recovered from COVID-19. The CDR3 nucleotides are TGCGCCAGCAGCCAAAGCTCTACTGAAGCTTTCTTT. Amino acid sequence: CASSQSSTEAFF.